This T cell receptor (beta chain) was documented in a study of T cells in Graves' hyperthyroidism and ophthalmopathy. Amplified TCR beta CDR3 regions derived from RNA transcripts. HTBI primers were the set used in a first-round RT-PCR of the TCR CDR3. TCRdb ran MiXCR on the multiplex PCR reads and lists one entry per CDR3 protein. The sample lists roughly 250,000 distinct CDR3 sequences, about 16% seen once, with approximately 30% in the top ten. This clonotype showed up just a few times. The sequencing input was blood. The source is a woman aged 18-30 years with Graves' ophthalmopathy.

DNA of the CDR3: TGTGCCAGCAGCGTAGTTGGGGTCGGGGGGACAGATACGCAGTATTTT. Its protein is CASSVVGVGGTDTQYF. This chain links TRBV9 with TRBJ2-3; 7 bases agree with TRBD2. V dropped 0 bases and J dropped 3; count of bases not matched to a gene: 7. Germline values: CDR1 SGDLS, CDR2 YYNGEE. This CDR3 region has 16 residues.